Following are 31 T cell receptor beta chains from one sample sequenced in a study of blood T cell repertoires in COVID-19. TCRdb's copy holds only in-frame clones and misses some; the assay was immunoSEQ multiplex PCR. The table lists about 270,000 clones, approximately 77% of them singletons, with about 3% in the top ten. Sample: peripheral blood. The receptors were sampled from a woman younger than 30 with acute or convalescent COVID-19.

The chain employs TRBV6-5 and TRBJ1-1; 9 bases match TRBD1. The CDR3 has 16 residues. The V gene end was trimmed by 2 bases and the J gene end by 1 base; junction bases not matched to a gene: 5. Germline loops: CDR1 MNHEY, CDR2 SVGAGI. For the CDR3, the DNA is TGTGCCAGCAGTTACACCGGGACAGGGCCGAACACTGAAGCTTTCTTT. Encoded protein: CASSYTGTGPNTEAFF.

The chain employs TRBV9 and TRBJ2-1, with 7 positions matching TRBD2. The germline gives CDR1 SGDLS, CDR2 YYNGEE. Trimming at V came to 2 bases and at J to 6 bases, leaving 5 bases not matched to a gene. The CDR3 contains 14 residues. CDR3 coding DNA: TGTGCCAGCAGCGTCTCGGGACTAAGCAATGAGCAGTTCTTC. Its protein is CASSVSGLSNEQFF.

The chain couples TRBV5-8 to TRBJ2-1, with D tentatively TRBD2 (5 bases). The CDR3 contains 17 residues. V lost 2 bases to trimming and J lost 4 bases, with 19 bases between them. In germline, CDR1 is SGHTS, CDR2 YDEGEE. The CDR3 nucleotides read TGTGCCAGCAGCTTCTTCTTAATAAGCGGCGATTACAATGAGCAGTTCTTC. Its protein product is CASSFFLISGDYNEQFF.

This clone was found a few times. This sequence joins TRBV5-8 and TRBJ2-5; TRBD1 aligns across 7 bases. Germline V gives CDR1 SGHTS, CDR2 YDEGEE. Germline trimming cut 6 bases from V and 4 bases from J; bases unmatched to any gene: 9. The CDR3 contains 14 residues. CDR3 bases: TGTGCCAGCACCTTCCCGGGACAGCTAGAGACCCAGTACTTC. This encodes CASTFPGQLETQYF.

The chain has TRBV21-1 and TRBJ1-1; the table's D call, TRBD1, was not checked against the DNA. TRBV21-1 is a pseudogene. The CDR3 contains 14 residues. The CDR3 is CASHRQGARTEAFF. Written as DNA, the CDR3 is TGTGCCAGCCACCGACAGGGGGCGAGGACTGAAGCTTTCTTT.

This rearrangement joins TRBV5-1 to TRBJ1-5; 7 nucleotides align to TRBD1. Germline loops: CDR1 SGHRS, CDR2 YFSETQ. The CDR3 totals 17 residues. The junction had 9 bases not matched to a gene; V was cut back by 0 bases and J by 3 bases. CDR3 nucleotide sequence: TGCGCCAGCAGCTTGGGACAGGGATCCGCTTCCAATCAGCCCCAGCATTTT. Amino acids: CASSLGQGSASNQPQHF.

The gene calls are TRBV5-1 and TRBJ2-7; the match to TRBD1 covers 7 bases. Germline V gene lookup returns CDR1 SGHRS and CDR2 YFSETQ. V gave up 0 bases and J gave up 1 base; unmatched junction bases: 4. This CDR3 has 15 amino acids. CDR3 coding DNA: TGCGCCAGCAGCTTGGGACAGGGTGGGTCCTACGAGCAGTACTTC. It yields the protein CASSLGQGGSYEQYF.

This rearrangement joins TRBV6-1 to TRBJ1-2, with 9 bases fitting TRBD1. J was trimmed by 8 bases and V by 6 bases; bases with no gene match: 7. Per the germline V gene, CDR1 is MNHNS and CDR2 is SASEGT. The CDR3 contains 13 residues. CDR3 sequence: CASRFDRGNGYTF. The CDR3 DNA is TGTGCCAGCAGGTTCGACAGGGGGAACGGCTACACCTTC.

The rearrangement joins TRBV18 to TRBJ2-2, with 8 nucleotides matching TRBD1. Trimming cost V 3 bases and J 6 bases; bases outside gene matches: 6. Germline CDR1 is KGHSH and CDR2 is LQKENI. CDR3 length: 15 amino acids. CDR3 amino acids: CASSPMTGDAGELFF. CDR3 nucleotides: TGTGCCAGCTCACCCATGACAGGGGATGCCGGGGAGCTGTTTTTT.

The chain carries TRBV29-1 and TRBJ1-4; weak D call: TRBD1 (5 bases). Deletions cut 7 bases from V and 3 bases from J, with 18 bases between. The germline V gene has CDR1 SQVTM and CDR2 ANQGSEA. The CDR3 consists of 15 residues. The CDR3 protein is CSAAGGAVANEKLFF. CDR3 bases: TGCAGCGCCGCCGGCGGGGCGGTAGCTAATGAAAAACTGTTTTTT.

This clone has more than one count but fewer than ten. This chain uses TRBV9 with TRBJ1-4, with 9 bases fitting TRBD1. Trimming took 4 bases from V and 6 from J; bases not matched to a gene: 4. Germline values: CDR1 SGDLS, CDR2 YYNGEE. This CDR3 is 14 amino acids long. CDR3 residues: CASSPRQGDEKLFF. The DNA of the CDR3 is TGTGCCAGCAGCCCCCGACAGGGGGATGAAAAACTGTTTTTT.

The J gene is TRBJ1-2, the V gene TRBV7-6, with D perhaps TRBD1 (5 bases). The germline V gene has CDR1 SGHVS and CDR2 FNYEAQ. Trimming stripped 3 bases from V and 7 bases from J, with 15 bases between. There are 14 residues in the CDR3. In nucleotides, the CDR3 is TGTGCCAGCAGCTTGGGGCAGGGTATGGCTGGCTACACCTTC. Protein product: CASSLGQGMAGYTF. Variable domain in full (rest from reference TRBV7-6 and TRBJ1-2): GAGVSQSPRYKVTKRGQDVALRCDPISGHVSLYWYRQALGQGPEFLTYFNYEAQQDKSGLPNDRFSAERPEGSISTLTIQRTEQRDSAMYRCASSLGQGMAGYTFGSGTRLTVV.

J is TRBJ2-2 and V is TRBV12-5; D is perhaps TRBD2 (6 bases). The CDR3 sequence is 13 residues long. The germline CDR1 and CDR2 sequences are LGHNT and FRNRAP. V lost 6 bases and J 7 bases, leaving 12 bases between the germline ends. The CDR3 bases are TGTGCTAGTGGACGGGAGCGGAGCGGGGAGCTGTTTTTT. Its protein product is CASGRERSGELFF.

In DNA, the CDR3 is TGTGCCAGCAGCGAACAGGGGGGAATAGGTGAAAAACTGTTTTTT. This sequence encodes CASSEQGGIGEKLFF. The chain employs TRBV9 and TRBJ1-4; the match to TRBD1 covers 8 bases. The CDR3 spans 15 residues. The trim removed 3 bases at V and 7 bases at J, leaving 8 bases unmatched. Germline values: CDR1 SGDLS, CDR2 YYNGEE.

CDR3 residues: CASSPLGTVQETQYF. The CDR3 nucleotides read TGTGCCAGCAGCCCACTCGGCACAGTTCAAGAGACCCAGTACTTC. The chain combines TRBV7-9 with TRBJ2-5; no definite D call. V lost 5 bases to trimming and J lost 2 bases, with 15 bases between them. Germline CDR1 reads SEHNR; CDR2 reads FQNEAQ (reference sequence). This CDR3 is 15 amino acids long.

The chain couples TRBV18 to TRBJ1-6, with a possible D match to TRBD1 (6 bases). Between the trimmed V and J ends, which lost 3 bases and 8 bases, there was a span of 14 bases. The CDR3 is 15 residues long. CDR1 KGHSH and CDR2 LQKENI come from the germline V gene. The CDR3 coding sequence is TGTGCCAGCTCACCCCGGGATGGGGGCGATTCACCCCTCCACTTT. This sequence encodes CASSPRDGGDSPLHF.

This clone appeared once. V and J are TRBV5-5 and TRBJ2-2; TRBD2 aligns across 9 bases. The CDR3 sequence is 15 residues long. V was pared by 1 base and J by 6 bases, with 4 bases of the junction left unmatched. Looked up from germline, CDR1 is SGHKS and CDR2 is YYEKEE (reference sequence). As DNA, the CDR3 is TGTGCCAGCAGCTTGATTAGCGGGAGACCCGGGGAGCTGTTTTTT. Protein sequence: CASSLISGRPGELFF.

The chain uses TRBV4-3 and TRBJ2-1; D may be TRBD2 (6 bases). The CDR3 length is 15 residues. Between the trimmed V and J ends, which lost 0 bases and 10 bases, there was a span of 16 bases. CDR1 is LGHNA, CDR2 YSLEER, per germline. CDR3 sequence reads: CASSQDGTGEAEQFF. CDR3 sequence (DNA): TGCGCCAGCAGCCAAGATGGGACGGGAGAGGCCGAGCAGTTCTTC.

Note on this clone: Other DNA variants within this sample encode the same CDR3. This chain uses TRBV5-1 with TRBJ2-7; D unresolved. V was shortened by 5 bases and J by 1 base, with 10 bases between the two germline ends. Per the germline V gene, CDR1 is SGHRS and CDR2 is YFSETQ. The CDR3 extends over 13 amino acids. CDR3 sequence reads: CASSLTPSYEQYF. DNA for the CDR3: TGCGCCAGCAGTCTGACTCCTTCCTACGAGCAGTACTTC.

The chain recombines TRBV2 with TRBJ2-1; the match to TRBD2 covers 9 bases. The CDR3 sequence is 15 residues long. The J segment lost 3 bases and the V segment lost 5 bases, leaving 5 bases of the junction unmatched. Per germline, CDR1 SNHLY and CDR2 FYNNEI. The CDR3 loop is CASSNSGGYYNEQFF. DNA for the CDR3: TGTGCCAGCAGTAACAGCGGGGGGTACTACAATGAGCAGTTCTTC.

The V and J genes are TRBV27 and TRBJ2-7, with D tentatively TRBD2 (6 bases). Germline CDR1 MNHEY, CDR2 SMNVEV (reference sequence). This CDR3 comprises 16 residues. Trimming left V 2 bases short and J 2 bases short, with 16 bases between. CDR3 sequence (DNA): TGTGCCAGCAGTTTAGTTAGGGCTAGCGCCCCCTACGAGCAGTACTTC. This encodes CASSLVRASAPYEQYF.

This clone came up once. The V call is TRBV19, the J call TRBJ2-1, with 14 bases lining up with TRBD2. This CDR3 spans 13 amino acids. With V trimmed by 10 bases and J by 9 bases, 5 bases remained unmatched. Per germline, CDR1 LNHDA and CDR2 SQIVND (reference sequence). CDR3 region: CATRTSGRSEQFF. The CDR3, as DNA: TGTGCCACAAGGACTAGCGGGAGGAGTGAGCAGTTCTTC.

The J gene is TRBJ2-7, the V gene TRBV5-1; 8 positions agree with TRBD2. Germline CDR1 SGHRS, CDR2 YFSETQ. This CDR3 region has 13 residues. V lost 1 base to trimming and J lost 4 bases; unmatched junction nucleotides: 1. CDR3: CASSLTSGYEQYF. In DNA, the CDR3 is TGCGCCAGCAGCTTGACTAGCGGTTACGAGCAGTACTTC.

J is TRBJ2-7 and V is TRBV27; 9 bases are shared with TRBD1. This CDR3 spans 14 amino acids. Germline values: CDR1 MNHEY, CDR2 SMNVEV (reference sequence). The trim removed 6 bases at V and 1 base at J, leaving 4 bases unmatched. For the CDR3, the DNA is TGTGCCAGCAGGGACAGGGGAGTATCCTACGAGCAGTACTTC. This codes for CASRDRGVSYEQYF.

This clone was seen many times. This rearrangement joins TRBV25-1 to TRBJ2-7; TRBD2 matches at 12 bases. With V trimmed by 7 bases and J by 4 bases, 8 bases remained unmatched. The CDR3 is made up of 15 amino acids. From germline, CDR1 is MGHDK and CDR2 SYGVNS. CDR3 protein: CASTKKTSGSYEQYF. CDR3 coding DNA: TGTGCCAGCACCAAAAAGACTAGCGGGAGTTACGAGCAGTACTTC.

This chain connects TRBV28 to TRBJ2-1; D is unclear. V lost 6 bases, J lost 9 bases, and 9 bases lay in between. The CDR3 contains 11 residues. Per the germline V gene, CDR1 is MDHEN and CDR2 is SYDVKM. CDR3 bases: TGTGCCAGCAGACGATCGGGTGAGCAGTTCTTC. Protein product: CASRRSGEQFF.

The chain links TRBV5-4 to TRBJ1-2, with a weak D call TRBD1 (5 bases). Germline CDR1 SGHNT, CDR2 YYREEE (reference sequence). The CDR3 contains 15 residues. V lost 0 bases, J lost 0 bases, and 9 bases lay in between. In nucleotides, the CDR3 is TGTGCCAGCAGCTTGGCGGGGGGAACTAACTATGGCTACACCTTC. Translating gives CASSLAGGTNYGYTF.

The CDR3 loop is CATSRDFLAENTGELFF. DNA of the CDR3: TGTGCCACCAGCAGAGATTTCTTAGCGGAGAACACCGGGGAGCTGTTTTTT. The rearrangement links TRBV15 to TRBJ2-2, with D perhaps TRBD2 (6 bases). CDR1 is LNHNV and CDR2 is YYDKDF in the germline V gene (reference sequence). Trimming stripped 0 bases from V and 1 base from J, with 12 bases between. This CDR3 has 17 residues.

The V call is TRBV6-5, the J call TRBJ1-1; D gene unclear. Germline V lookup: CDR1 MNHEY, CDR2 SVGAGI. This CDR3 region has 14 residues. Trimming took off 3 bases at V and 0 bases at J, with 8 bases between the two ends. CDR3 sequence: CASSYSGMNTEAFF. CDR3 sequence (DNA): TGTGCCAGCAGTTATTCGGGGATGAACACTGAAGCTTTCTTT.

This rearrangement joins TRBV4-3 to TRBJ1-2, with D unresolved. V lost 1 base and J lost 4, with 10 bases in between. Germline V gene data show CDR1 as LGHNA and CDR2 as YSLEER. The CDR3 extends over 14 amino acids. The DNA for the CDR3 is TGCGCCAGCAGCCAAGGACTGGAGGCCTATGGCTACACCTTC. Amino acids: CASSQGLEAYGYTF.

This clone occurred once. The V gene is TRBV27, the J gene TRBJ2-5; 12 positions agree with TRBD2. The germline CDR1 and CDR2 sequences are MNHEY and SMNVEV (reference sequence). J gave up 7 bases and V 5 bases, and 8 bases lay outside the gene matches. There are 15 residues in the CDR3. The CDR3 DNA is TGTGCCAGCAGTCCAGAGACTAGCGGGAGTGGGACCCAGTACTTC. It translates to CASSPETSGSGTQYF.